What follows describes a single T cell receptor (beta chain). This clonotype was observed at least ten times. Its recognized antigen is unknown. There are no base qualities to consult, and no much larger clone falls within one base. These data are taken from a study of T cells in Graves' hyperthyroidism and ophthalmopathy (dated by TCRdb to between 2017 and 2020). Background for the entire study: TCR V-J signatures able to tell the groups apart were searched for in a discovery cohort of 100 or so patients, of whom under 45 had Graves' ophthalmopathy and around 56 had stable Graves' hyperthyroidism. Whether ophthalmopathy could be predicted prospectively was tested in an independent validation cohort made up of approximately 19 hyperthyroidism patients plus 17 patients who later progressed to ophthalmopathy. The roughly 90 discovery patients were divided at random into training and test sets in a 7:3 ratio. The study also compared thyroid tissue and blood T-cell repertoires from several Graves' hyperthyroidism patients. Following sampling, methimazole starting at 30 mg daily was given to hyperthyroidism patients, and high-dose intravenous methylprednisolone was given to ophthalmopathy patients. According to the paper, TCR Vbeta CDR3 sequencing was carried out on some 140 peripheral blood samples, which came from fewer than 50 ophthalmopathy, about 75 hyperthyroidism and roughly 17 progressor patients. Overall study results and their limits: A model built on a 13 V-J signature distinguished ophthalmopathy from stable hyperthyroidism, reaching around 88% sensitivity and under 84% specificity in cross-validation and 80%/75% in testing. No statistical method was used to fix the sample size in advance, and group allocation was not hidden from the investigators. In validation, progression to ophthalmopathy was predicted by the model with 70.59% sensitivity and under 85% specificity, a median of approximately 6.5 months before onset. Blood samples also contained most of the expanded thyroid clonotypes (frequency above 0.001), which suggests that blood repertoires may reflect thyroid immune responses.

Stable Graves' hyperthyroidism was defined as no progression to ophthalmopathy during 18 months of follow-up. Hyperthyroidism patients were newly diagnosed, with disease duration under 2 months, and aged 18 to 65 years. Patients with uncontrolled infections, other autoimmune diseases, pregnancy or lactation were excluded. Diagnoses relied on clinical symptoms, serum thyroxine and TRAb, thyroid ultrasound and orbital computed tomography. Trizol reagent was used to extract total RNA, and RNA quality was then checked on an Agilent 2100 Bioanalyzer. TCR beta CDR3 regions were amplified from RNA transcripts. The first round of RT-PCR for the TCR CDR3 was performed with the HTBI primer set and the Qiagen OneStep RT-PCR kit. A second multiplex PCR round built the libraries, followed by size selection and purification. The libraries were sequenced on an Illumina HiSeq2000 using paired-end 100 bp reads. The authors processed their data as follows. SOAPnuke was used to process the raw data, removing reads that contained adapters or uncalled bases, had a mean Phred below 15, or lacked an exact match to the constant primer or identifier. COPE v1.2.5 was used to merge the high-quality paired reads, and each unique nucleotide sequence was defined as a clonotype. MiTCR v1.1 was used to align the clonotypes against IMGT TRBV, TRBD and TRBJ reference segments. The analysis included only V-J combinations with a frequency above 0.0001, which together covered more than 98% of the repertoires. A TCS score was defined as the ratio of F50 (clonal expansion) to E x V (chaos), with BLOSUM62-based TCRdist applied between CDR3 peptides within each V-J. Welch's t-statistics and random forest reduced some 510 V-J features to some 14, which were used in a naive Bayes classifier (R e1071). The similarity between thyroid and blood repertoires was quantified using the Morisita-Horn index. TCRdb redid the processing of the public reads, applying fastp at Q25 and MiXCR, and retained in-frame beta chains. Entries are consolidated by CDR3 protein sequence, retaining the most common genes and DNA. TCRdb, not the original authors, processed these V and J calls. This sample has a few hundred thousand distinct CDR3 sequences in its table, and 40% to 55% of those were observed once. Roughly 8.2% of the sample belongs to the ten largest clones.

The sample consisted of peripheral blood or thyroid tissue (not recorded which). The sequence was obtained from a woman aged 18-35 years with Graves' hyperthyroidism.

Here the CDR3 is given as CASSQGGVLTF. The DNA sequence is TGTGCCAGCAGCCAAGGGGGCGTCCTGACTTTC. The V and J segments used are TRBV4-2 and TRBJ2-6; confidence is insufficient to name the D gene. There are 11 amino acids in the CDR3, from cysteine to phenylalanine inclusive. Here the CDR3 DNA is all that survives: 33 bases in frame from base 1. V loses 1 base, J loses 12 bases, and the germline ends lie 4 bases apart. CDR1 LGHNA and CDR2 YNFKEQ were looked up in the germline V gene.